This TCR beta chain appears in the sequencing data of a study of CD8 T cells in Susac syndrome. Points from the study as a whole: Detection of Susac-specific public clones gave approximately 16 in total CD8+ repertoires and roughly five in CD8+ TEMRA repertoires.

RNA amounts of about 0.45 to 1 ug underwent reverse transcription with random hexamers. TCRdb passed the immunoSEQ multiplex PCR reads through MiXCR, listing each CDR3 protein once. The repertoire holds about 83,000 distinct CDR3 sequences, with 85% to 95% as singletons. The CD8+ and CD4+ T cells were isolated magnetically using a negative isolation approach, whereas the TEMRA cells were enriched by FACS. Note on this clonotype: The antigen is undetermined.

This sequence originates from a human donor with Susac syndrome. The material sequenced was CD8+ T cells from PBMCs.

In DNA, the CDR3 is TGTGCCAGCAGTTTTGAAGGACTAGCGGGAACCTCCTACGAGCAGTACTTC. Translation: CASSFEGLAGTSYEQYF. The chain links TRBV28 to TRBJ2-7, with TRBD2 identical over 12 bases. Per the germline V gene, CDR1 is MDHEN and CDR2 is SYDVKM. V lost 3 bases and J lost 0; bases outside the gene matches: 6. The CDR3 has 17 residues.